This TCR beta chain was sequenced during a study of cytomegalovirus exposure and HLA in healthy donors. A multiplex PCR was run with 60 Vbeta primers and 13 Jbeta primers. Clones were read by immunoSEQ multiplex PCR, and TCRdb kept only the in-frame ones, dropping some. The sample consists of 210,000 or so clones, 75% to 85% of them appearing once. The V end was cut by 6 bases, the J end by 5 bases, with 13 bases between. CDR1 and CDR2 (germline): MGHRA, YSYEKL. The CDR3 sequence is 14 residues long. The sequence was obtained from a girl aged 5-17 years in good health and CMV-seronegative. This chain connects TRBV4-1 to TRBJ2-2, with a weak D call TRBD1 (6 bases). Sequenced material: PBMCs. CDR3: CASRWGHATGELFF. CDR3 coding DNA: TGCGCCAGCAGATGGGGGCACGCGACCGGGGAGCTGTTTTTT.